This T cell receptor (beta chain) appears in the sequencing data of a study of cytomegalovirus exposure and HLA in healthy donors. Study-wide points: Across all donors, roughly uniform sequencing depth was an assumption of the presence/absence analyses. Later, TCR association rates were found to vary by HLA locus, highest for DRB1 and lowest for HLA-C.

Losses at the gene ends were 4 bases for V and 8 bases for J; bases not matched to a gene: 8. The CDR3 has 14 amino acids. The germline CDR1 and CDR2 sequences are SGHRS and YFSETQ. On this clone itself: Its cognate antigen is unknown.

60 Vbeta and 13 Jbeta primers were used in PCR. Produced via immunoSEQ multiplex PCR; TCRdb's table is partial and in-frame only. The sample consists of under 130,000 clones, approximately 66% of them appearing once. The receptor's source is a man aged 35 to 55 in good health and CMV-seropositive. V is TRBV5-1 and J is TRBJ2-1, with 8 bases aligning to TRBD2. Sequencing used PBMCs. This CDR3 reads CASSHGTSSYEQFF. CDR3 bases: TGCGCCAGCAGCCATGGGACTAGTTCGTATGAGCAGTTCTTC.